The clone carrying this T cell receptor beta chain was seen just once. Its antigen is not identified. This sample was included in a study of cytomegalovirus exposure and HLA in healthy donors. 13 Jbeta primers and 60 Vbeta primers were used for the PCR. Repertoires were generated with immunoSEQ multiplex PCR, while TCRdb's copy carries only in-frame clones and drops some. Altogether 200,000 to 250,000 clones are present, around 80% being singletons, with the ten largest covering roughly 5%. Study results and limitations: TCR beta sequences reportedly predicted most subjects' HLA-A and HLA-B alleles accurately. Most of the TCR beta V segments (in an earlier analysis) were productive either about 87% or about 30% of the time.

Sequenced sample: PBMCs. The TCR was taken from a woman in her thirties or forties in good health and CMV-seropositive.

The chain's CDR3 is CASRRDRNTEAFF. CDR3 coding DNA: TGTGCCAGCAGGAGGGATAGGAACACTGAAGCTTTCTTT. The chain links TRBV7-2 to TRBJ1-1; D is unresolved. Germline-derived CDR1 and CDR2 are SGHTA and FQGNSA. The germline V and J ends were trimmed by 6 bases and 1 base, with 9 bases remaining between them. The CDR3 is made up of 13 amino acids.